Following are 5 T cell receptor beta chains from one sample sequenced in a study of cytomegalovirus exposure and HLA in healthy donors (TCRdb year 2017). The library was produced with the immunoSEQ multiplex PCR assay. A mixture of 60 forward primers for TCR Vbeta segments and 13 reverse primers for TCR Jbeta segments was used in the multiplex PCR. Here the immuneACCESS table is served through TCRdb, limited to in-frame sequences with V and J called. Missing clones are a known gap in these copies; in checked studies unresolved V genes cover under half, and the rest lacks a known reason. The sample table holds more than 110,000 clones, of which roughly four fifths were seen once. Under 15% of the sample goes to the ten largest clones. Sequenced material: PBMCs. These TCRs come from a human donor in good health.

On this clone: One junction end disagrees with the germline gene, perhaps due to a read error. The V call is TRBV7-7, the J call TRBJ2-5, with D unclear. CDR1 is SSHAT and CDR2 is FNYEAQ in the germline V gene (reference sequence). The CDR3 is 12 residues long. The CDR3 is CASSPTGETQYF. In DNA form, the CDR3 reads TGTGCTAGCAGCCCTACGGGAGAGACCCAGTACTTC. The full variable domain, completed using reference TRBV7-7 and TRBJ2-5, is GAGVSQSPRYKVTKRGQDVTLRCDPISSHATLYWYQQALGQGPEFLTYFNYEAQPDKSGLPSDRFSAERPEGSISTLTIQRTEQRDSAMYRCASSPTGETQYFGPGTRLLVL.

Turning to this clone: At one end the junction does not follow the germline gene, possibly because of a read error. V usage is TRBV7-9 and J usage is TRBJ2-3; D tentatively fits TRBD1 or TRBD2 (6 bases each). Germline V gene data show CDR1 as SEHNR and CDR2 as FQNEAQ (reference sequence). The CDR3 has 14 residues. The chain's CDR3 is CSSRGGAPAHTQYF. DNA for the CDR3: TGTTCCAGCAGGGGCGGGGCCCCCGCGCATACGCAGTATTTT.

The chain joins TRBV4-1 to TRBJ1-1; a weak D match, TRBD1 (6 bases). This CDR3 has 14 amino acids. The V end was cut by 0 bases, the J end by 10 bases, with 15 bases between. Germline V CDR1 and CDR2: MGHRA, YSYEKL. CDR3 protein: CASSQDRGGTGAFF. The CDR3 bases are TGCGCCAGCAGCCAAGATCGTGGGGGCACAGGAGCTTTCTTT.

The genes are TRBV14 and TRBJ1-2; no clear D. CDR1 is SGHDN and CDR2 is FVKESK in the germline V gene. This CDR3 is 15 amino acids long. The germline V and J ends were trimmed by 0 bases and 5 bases, with 13 bases remaining between them. This CDR3 reads CASSQDSGDLYGYTF. The DNA of the CDR3 is TGTGCCAGCAGCCAAGATTCCGGGGATCTTTATGGCTACACCTTC. The whole variable domain, remainder taken from reference TRBV14 and TRBJ1-2, is EAGVTQFPSHSVIEKGQTVTLRCDPISGHDNLYWYRRVMGKEIKFLLHFVKESKQDESGMPNNRFLAERTGGTYSTLKVQPAELEDSGVYFCASSQDSGDLYGYTFGSGTRLTVV.

Points on this clone: The conserved closing phenylalanine or tryptophan is absent in this CDR3, likely reflecting a read error. The chain carries TRBV5-1 and TRBJ2-7; D might be TRBD2 (6 bases). The CDR3 sequence is 14 residues long. CDR1 SGHRS and CDR2 YFSETQ come from the germline V gene. V was clipped by 2 bases and J by 1 base, with 10 bases between them. CDR3 sequence: CASSLSAGSYEQYL. CDR3 sequence (DNA): TGCGCCAGCAGCTTATCTGCGGGGTCCTACGAGCAGTACCTC.